Shown below are 2 T cell receptor beta chains from a single sample sequenced in a study of cytomegalovirus exposure and HLA in healthy donors. Primers included in the PCR were 60 Vbeta and 13 Jbeta primers. Profiled with immunoSEQ multiplex PCR; TCRdb holds only in-frame clones, not every one. The data hold 210,000 or so clones, with roughly 85% observed a single time. The sample taken for sequencing was PBMCs. All receptors come from a girl aged 2-10 years in good health and CMV-seronegative.

The rearrangement links TRBV13 to TRBJ2-7; D is unresolved. Germline CDR1 reads PRHDT; CDR2 reads FYEKMQ (reference sequence). This CDR3 has 12 amino acids. Trimming took off 5 bases at V and 4 bases at J, with 9 bases between the two ends. The CDR3 DNA reads as TGTGCCAGCAGCCAAGAGTTGTACGAGCAGTACTTC. Translated: CASSQELYEQYF.

The CDR3 nucleotides read TGTGCCAGCAGGGGACTAGCGACAACCGGGGAGCTGTTTTTT. This translates into CASRGLATTGELFF. The chain combines TRBV14 with TRBJ2-2; the match to TRBD2 covers 10 bases. The V and J ends lost 6 bases and 5 bases, in that order; junction bases with no gene match: 3. Germline CDR1 reads SGHDN; CDR2 reads FVKESK. This CDR3 comprises 14 residues.